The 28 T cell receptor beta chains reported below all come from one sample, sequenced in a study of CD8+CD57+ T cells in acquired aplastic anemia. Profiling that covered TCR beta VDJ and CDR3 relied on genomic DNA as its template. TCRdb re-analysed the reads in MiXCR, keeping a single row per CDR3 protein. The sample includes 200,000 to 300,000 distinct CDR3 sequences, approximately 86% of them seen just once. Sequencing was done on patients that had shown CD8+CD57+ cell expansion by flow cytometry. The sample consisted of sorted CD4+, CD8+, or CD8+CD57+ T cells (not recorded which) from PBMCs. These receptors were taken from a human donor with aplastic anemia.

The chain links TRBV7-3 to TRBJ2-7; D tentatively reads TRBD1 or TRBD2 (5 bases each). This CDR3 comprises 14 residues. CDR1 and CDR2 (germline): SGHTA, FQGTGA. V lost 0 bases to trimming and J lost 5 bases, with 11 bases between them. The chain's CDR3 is CASSLTPGLDEQYF. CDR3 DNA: TGTGCCAGCAGCTTAACGCCGGGGCTCGACGAGCAGTACTTC.

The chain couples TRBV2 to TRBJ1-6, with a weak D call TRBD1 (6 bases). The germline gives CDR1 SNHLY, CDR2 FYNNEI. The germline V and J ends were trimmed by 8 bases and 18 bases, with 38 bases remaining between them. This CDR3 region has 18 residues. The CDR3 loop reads CASGDGGTDTQYFSPGHF. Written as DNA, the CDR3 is TGTGCCAGCGGGGACGGGGGCACTGATACGCAGTATTTTTCACCAGGCCACTTT.

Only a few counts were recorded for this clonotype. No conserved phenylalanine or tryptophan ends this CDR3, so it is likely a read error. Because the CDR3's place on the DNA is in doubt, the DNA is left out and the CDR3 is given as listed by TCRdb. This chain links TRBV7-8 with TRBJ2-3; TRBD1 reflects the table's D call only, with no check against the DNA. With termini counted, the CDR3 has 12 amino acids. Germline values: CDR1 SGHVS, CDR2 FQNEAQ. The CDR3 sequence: CASSFHPDATAL.

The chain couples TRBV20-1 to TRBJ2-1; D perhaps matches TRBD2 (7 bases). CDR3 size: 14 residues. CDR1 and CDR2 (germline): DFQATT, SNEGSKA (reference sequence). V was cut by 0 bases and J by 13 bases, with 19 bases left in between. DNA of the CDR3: TGCAGTGCTAGAGATCTGGGGGGGCCGGAGACCCAGTTCTTC. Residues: CSARDLGGPETQFF.

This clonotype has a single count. CDR3 in amino acids: CASSLAVGPDTQYGYTF. In DNA form, the CDR3 reads TGTGCCAGCAGCTTAGCAGTGGGTCCCGACACACAGTATGGCTACACCTTC. The chain recombines TRBV7-8 with TRBJ1-2; D is uncertain. V was clipped by 0 bases and J by 5 bases, with 19 bases between them. Germline CDR1 and CDR2: SGHVS and FQNEAQ. The CDR3 contains 17 residues.

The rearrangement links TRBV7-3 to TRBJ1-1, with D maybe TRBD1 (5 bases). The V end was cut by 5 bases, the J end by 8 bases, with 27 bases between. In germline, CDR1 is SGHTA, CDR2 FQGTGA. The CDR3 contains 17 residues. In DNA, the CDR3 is TGTGCCAGCAGCCCAGAGGGGACCTGGGGAGAGACCCAGGAAGCTTTCTTT. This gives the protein CASSPEGTWGETQEAFF. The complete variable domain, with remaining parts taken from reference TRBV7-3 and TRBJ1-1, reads GAGVSQTPSNKVTEKGKYVELRCDPISGHTALYWYRQSLGQGPEFLIYFQGTGAADDSGLPNDRFFAVRPEGSVSTLKIQRTERGDSAVYLCASSPEGTWGETQEAFFGQGTRLTVV.

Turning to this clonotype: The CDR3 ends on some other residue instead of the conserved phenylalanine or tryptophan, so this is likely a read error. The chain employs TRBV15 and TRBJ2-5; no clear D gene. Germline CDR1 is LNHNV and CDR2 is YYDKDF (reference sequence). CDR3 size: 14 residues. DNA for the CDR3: TGTGCCACCAGCAGAGGCGGCATGCAAGAGCCCCAGTACTGC. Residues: CATSRGGMQEPQYC.

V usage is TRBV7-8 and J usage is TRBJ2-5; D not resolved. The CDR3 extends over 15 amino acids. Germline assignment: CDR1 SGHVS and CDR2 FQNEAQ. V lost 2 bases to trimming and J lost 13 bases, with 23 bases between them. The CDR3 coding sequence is TGTGCCAGCAGCTTACACCACGACGCAAAAGCGCTTCCGTACTTC. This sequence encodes CASSLHHDAKALPYF.

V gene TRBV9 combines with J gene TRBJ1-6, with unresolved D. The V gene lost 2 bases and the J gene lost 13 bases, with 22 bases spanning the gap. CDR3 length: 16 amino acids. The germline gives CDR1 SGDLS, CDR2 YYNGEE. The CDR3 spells CASSVEGAPYNNPLHF. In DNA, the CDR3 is TGTGCCAGCAGCGTCGAGGGCGCCCCCTATAATAACCCCCTCCACTTT.

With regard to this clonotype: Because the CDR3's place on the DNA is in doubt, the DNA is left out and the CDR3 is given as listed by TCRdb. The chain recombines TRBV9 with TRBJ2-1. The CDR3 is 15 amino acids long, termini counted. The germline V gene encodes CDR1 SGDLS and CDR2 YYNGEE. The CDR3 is CASSVGGYGYTFEFF.

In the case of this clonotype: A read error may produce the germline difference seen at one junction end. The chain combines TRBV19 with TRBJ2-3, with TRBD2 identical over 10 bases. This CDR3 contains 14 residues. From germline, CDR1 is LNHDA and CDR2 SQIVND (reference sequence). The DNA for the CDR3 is TGTGCCAGTAGTTTAGCGGGAGGACCCGATACGAGCAATTTT. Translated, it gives CASSLAGGPDTSNF.

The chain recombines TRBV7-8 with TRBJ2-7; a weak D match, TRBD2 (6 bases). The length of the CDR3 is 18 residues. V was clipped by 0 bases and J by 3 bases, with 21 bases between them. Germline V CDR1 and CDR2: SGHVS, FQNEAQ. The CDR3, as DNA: TGTGCCAGCAGCTTAGCGGGAGGTCCGAAAACGCAGTACTACGAGCAGTACGTC. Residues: CASSLAGGPKTQYYEQYV.

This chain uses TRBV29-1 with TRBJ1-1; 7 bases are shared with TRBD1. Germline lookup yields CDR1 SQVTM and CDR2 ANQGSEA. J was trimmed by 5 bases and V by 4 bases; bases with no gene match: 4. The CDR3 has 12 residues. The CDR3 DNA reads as TGCAGCGTTGGTAACAGGGGAACTGAAGCTTTCTTT. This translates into CSVGNRGTEAFF.

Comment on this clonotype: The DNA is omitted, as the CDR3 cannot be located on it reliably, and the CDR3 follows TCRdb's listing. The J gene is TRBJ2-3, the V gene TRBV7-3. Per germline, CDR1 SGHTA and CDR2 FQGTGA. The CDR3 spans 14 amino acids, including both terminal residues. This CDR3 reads CASSNAETQYFEPF.

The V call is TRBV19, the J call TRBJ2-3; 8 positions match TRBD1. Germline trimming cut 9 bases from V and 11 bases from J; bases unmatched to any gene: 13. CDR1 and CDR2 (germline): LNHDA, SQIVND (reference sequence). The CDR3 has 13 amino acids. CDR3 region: CARNREGDRGQYF. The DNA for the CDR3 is TGTGCCAGAAACCGAGAAGGCGACAGGGGGCAGTATTTT. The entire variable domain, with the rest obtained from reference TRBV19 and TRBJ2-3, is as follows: DGGITQSPKYLFRKEGQNVTLSCEQNLNHDAMYWYRQDPGQGLRLIYYSQIVNDFQKGDIAEGYSVSREKKESFPLTVTSAQKNPTAFYLCARNREGDRGQYFGPGTRLTVL.

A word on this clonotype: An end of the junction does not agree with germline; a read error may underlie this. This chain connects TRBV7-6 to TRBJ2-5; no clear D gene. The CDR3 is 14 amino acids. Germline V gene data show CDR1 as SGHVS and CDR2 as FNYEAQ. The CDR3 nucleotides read TGTGCCACCAGCTTAGGCAATGAGCAATTGATCCAGTACTTC. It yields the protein CATSLGNEQLIQYF.

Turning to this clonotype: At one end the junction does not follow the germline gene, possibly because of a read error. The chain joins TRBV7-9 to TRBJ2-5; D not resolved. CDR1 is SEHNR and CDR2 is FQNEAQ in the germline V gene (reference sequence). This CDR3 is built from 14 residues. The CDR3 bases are TGTGCCACCAGCATTCAAAGAAGGCAAGGGACCCAGTACTTC. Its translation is CATSIQRRQGTQYF.

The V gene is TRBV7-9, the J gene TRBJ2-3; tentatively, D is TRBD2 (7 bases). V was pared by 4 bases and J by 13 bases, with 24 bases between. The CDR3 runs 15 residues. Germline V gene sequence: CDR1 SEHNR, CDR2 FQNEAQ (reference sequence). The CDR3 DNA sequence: TGTGCCAGCAGCTCACAGGGCGGGAGCGAATTTATGGAGTATTTT. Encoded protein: CASSSQGGSEFMEYF.

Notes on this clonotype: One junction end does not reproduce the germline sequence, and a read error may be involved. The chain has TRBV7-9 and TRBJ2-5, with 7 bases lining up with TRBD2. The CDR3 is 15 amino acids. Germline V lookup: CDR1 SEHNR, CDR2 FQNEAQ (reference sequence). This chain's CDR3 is CASSVAGGYRENEYF. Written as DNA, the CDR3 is TGTGCCAGCAGCGTAGCCGGGGGGTACCGGGAGAACGAGTACTTC.

The CDR3, as DNA: TGTGCCAGTAGTATTGCCCGCGGCGCCTTAGGTGAGCAGTACGTC. Protein sequence: CASSIARGALGEQYV. The V and J genes are TRBV19 and TRBJ2-7; D gene uncertain. Trimming cost V 3 bases and J 7 bases, with 19 bases left between them. This CDR3 contains 15 residues. Germline CDR1 and CDR2: LNHDA and SQIVND (reference sequence).

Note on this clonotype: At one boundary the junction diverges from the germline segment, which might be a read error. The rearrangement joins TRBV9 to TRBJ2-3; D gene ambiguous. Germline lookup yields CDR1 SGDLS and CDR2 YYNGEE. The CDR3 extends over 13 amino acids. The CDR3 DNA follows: TGTGCCAGCAGCGACGATGAAGGCGCCTACCAGCAGTTT. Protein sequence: CASSDDEGAYQQF.

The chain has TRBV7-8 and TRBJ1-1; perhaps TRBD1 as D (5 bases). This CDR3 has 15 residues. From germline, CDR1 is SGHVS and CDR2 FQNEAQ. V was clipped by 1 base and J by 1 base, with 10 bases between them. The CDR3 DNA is TGTGCCAGCAGCTTAGAGGGGAGAGCGAACACTGAAGCTTTCTTT. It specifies CASSLEGRANTEAFF.

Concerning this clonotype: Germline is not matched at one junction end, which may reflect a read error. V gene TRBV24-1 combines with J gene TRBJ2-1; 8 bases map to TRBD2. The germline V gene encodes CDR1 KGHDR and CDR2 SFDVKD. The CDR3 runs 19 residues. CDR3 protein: CATSDLSLAGGNGQDEQFF. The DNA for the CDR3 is TGTGCCACCAGTGATTTAAGCCTAGCGGGTGGAAACGGTCAGGATGAACAGTTCTTC.

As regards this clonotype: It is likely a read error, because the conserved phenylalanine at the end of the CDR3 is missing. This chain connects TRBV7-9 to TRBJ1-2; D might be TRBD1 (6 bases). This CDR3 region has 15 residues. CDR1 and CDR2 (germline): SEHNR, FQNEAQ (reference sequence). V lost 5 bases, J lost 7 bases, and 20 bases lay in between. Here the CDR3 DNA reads TGTGCCAGCAGCGGGACTGGGGGCACTGAATCTGGCTACACCCTC. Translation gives CASSGTGGTESGYTL.

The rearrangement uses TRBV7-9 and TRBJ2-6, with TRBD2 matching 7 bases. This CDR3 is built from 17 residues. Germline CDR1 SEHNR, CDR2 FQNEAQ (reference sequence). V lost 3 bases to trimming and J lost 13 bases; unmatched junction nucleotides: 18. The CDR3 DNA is TGTGCCAGCAGCTTGGGGGGGTTCGGAAACACCACATATGTCCTGACTTTC. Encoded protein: CASSLGGFGNTTYVLTF.

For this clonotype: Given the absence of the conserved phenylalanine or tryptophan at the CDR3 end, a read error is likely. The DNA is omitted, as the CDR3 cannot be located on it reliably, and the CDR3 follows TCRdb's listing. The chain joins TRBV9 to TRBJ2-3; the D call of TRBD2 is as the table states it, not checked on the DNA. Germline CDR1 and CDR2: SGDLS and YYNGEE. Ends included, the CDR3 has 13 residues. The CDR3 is CASSHREGNSPLL.

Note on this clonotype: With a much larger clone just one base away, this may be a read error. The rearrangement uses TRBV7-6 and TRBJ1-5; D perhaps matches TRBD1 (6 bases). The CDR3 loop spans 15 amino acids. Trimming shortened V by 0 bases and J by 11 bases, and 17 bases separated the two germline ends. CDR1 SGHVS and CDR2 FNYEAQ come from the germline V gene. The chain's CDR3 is CASSLADGTKETQHF. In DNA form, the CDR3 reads TGTGCCAGCAGCTTAGCCGACGGGACAAAAGAGACCCAGCATTTT.

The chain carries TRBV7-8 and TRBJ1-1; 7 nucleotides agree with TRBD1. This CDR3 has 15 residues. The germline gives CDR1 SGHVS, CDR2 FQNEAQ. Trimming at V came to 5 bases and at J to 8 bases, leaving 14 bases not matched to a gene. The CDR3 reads CASSPYDRVRKEAFF. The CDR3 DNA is TGTGCCAGCAGCCCCTACGACAGGGTTAGGAAGGAAGCTTTCTTT.